This T cell receptor beta chain originates from a study of cytomegalovirus exposure and HLA in healthy donors. Researchers ran the PCR with 60 Vbeta and 13 Jbeta primers. TCRdb keeps only in-frame clones here, not all; method: immunoSEQ multiplex PCR. The sample includes about 67,000 clones. About this clone: The antigen is unknown.

Overall study findings and caveats: TCR beta chain V- and J-gene trimming was linked, in a later analysis, to a missense variant in DCLRE1C. A highly shared variant cluster was judged a likely technical artifact. CMV serostatus stood as the only immune exposure information on hand. Later analysis suggested links between common viral pathogens and several top significant clusters.

The sample comprised PBMCs. This TCR derives from a woman in her forties in good health and CMV-seropositive.

The CDR3 nucleotides read TGTGCCAGCAGTGAGGGACTAGCGGCTTACAATGAGCAGTTCTTC. This sequence encodes CASSEGLAAYNEQFF. The rearrangement joins TRBV2 to TRBJ2-1; 11 positions match TRBD2. The length of the CDR3 is 15 residues. Per the germline V gene, CDR1 is SNHLY and CDR2 is FYNNEI. The V gene end was trimmed by 3 bases and the J gene end by 4 bases; junction bases not matched to a gene: 2. Variable domain in full (rest from reference TRBV2 and TRBJ2-1): EPEVTQTPSHQVTQMGQEVILRCVPISNHLYFYWYRQILGQKVEFLVSFYNNEISEKSEIFDDQFSVERPDGSNFTLKIRSTKLEDSAMYFCASSEGLAAYNEQFFGPGTRLTVL.